These T cell receptor beta chains were read from a single sample in a study of immune evolution from preneoplasia to lung adenocarcinoma. Libraries were prepared by immunoSEQ multiplex PCR; TCRdb keeps only in-frame clonotypes and omits some of them. The sample yields 27,000 or so clones, around 74% seen once. The sequenced sample was FFPE invasive lung adenocarcinoma tissue. The receptors stem from a person aged 60 to 70 with invasive lung adenocarcinoma. Some clones in this sample may be carry-over from other donors' samples. CDR3s leave out the opening cysteine and the closing phenylalanine or tryptophan. Size tells how often a clone was seen (once, few, many) or the class of an expanded clone, and some rows leave it out.

len,j_gene,v_gene,abundance,CDR3aa
12,TRBJ1-3,TRBV11-2,-,ASSTRDSPNTIY
12,TRBJ1-1,TRBV7-2,medium-sized,ASSLDRGKDEAF
13,TRBJ2-5,TRBV5-4,-,ASSQTGTGEETQY
12,TRBJ2-3,TRBV11-2,-,ASSLDVSGSTKY
12,TRBJ2-7,TRBV6-6,-,ASSYSSDRAEQY
11,TRBJ2-3,TRBV6-5,-,ASGWDSTDTQY
12,TRBJ2-1,TRBV27,few,ASSFSGTYNEQF
16,TRBJ1-1,TRBV19,-,ASSFPSETAVLNTEAF
12,TRBJ2-5,TRBV7-3,-,ASSPTGLQETQY
11,TRBJ2-3,TRBV28,-,ASSSPNTDTQY
15,TRBJ2-7,TRBV5-1,-,ASNPSISGGISYEQY
12,TRBJ1-1,TRBV11-2,-,ASSLVGGSPEAF